The 21 T cell receptor beta chains below come from one sample, sequenced in a study of T cells in narcolepsy. The table came from immunoSEQ multiplex PCR; TCRdb's copy has only in-frame clones and leaves some out. The sample holds roughly 8,100 clones; roughly 60% are singletons and the top ten take about 20%. The sequenced material came from CD45RA- memory CD8+ T cells from PBMCs. These receptors were taken from a human donor with narcolepsy.

The J gene is TRBJ1-2, the V gene TRBV27; TRBD1 might be the D (6 bases). The CDR3 has 17 amino acids. V was pared by 4 bases and J by 7 bases, with 25 bases between. Per the germline V gene, CDR1 is MNHEY and CDR2 is SMNVEV (reference sequence). For the CDR3, the DNA is TGTGCCAGCAGTTCCGACCTGACAGGACAAAATGTTGGTGGCTACACCTTC. Protein product: CASSSDLTGQNVGGYTF.

The chain joins TRBV6-5 to TRBJ2-7, with D tentatively TRBD1 (5 bases). Germline values: CDR1 MNHEY, CDR2 SVGAGI. CDR3 length: 13 amino acids. V gave up 0 bases and J gave up 2 bases, with 5 bases separating them. CDR3 region: CASSYSDTYEQYF. In DNA form, the CDR3 reads TGTGCCAGCAGTTACTCGGACACCTACGAGCAGTACTTC.

The chain couples TRBV19 to TRBJ2-6; the match to TRBD1 covers 7 bases. Germline loops: CDR1 LNHDA, CDR2 SQIVND (reference sequence). The V gene end was trimmed by 9 bases and the J gene end by 0 bases; junction bases not matched to a gene: 11. This CDR3 contains 17 residues. In DNA, the CDR3 is TGTGCCAGCAACGACAGGGACCTTCTCTCTGGGGCCAACGTCCTGACTTTC. This sequence encodes CASNDRDLLSGANVLTF.

The chain carries TRBV30 and TRBJ2-3; 8 nucleotides match TRBD2. Germline CDR1 and CDR2: GTSNPN and SVGIG (reference sequence). V shed 8 bases, J shed 5 bases, and the junction held 12 bases outside the gene matches. The CDR3 covers 14 residues. In DNA, the CDR3 is TGTGCCGCCAACCCCGGGGGGGCGGGAGATACGCAGTATTTT. This encodes CAANPGGAGDTQYF.

This clone has just a few counts. A read error is likely here: a far larger clone is one base away. This sequence joins TRBV28 and TRBJ1-5; D is undetermined. Germline CDR1 is MDHEN and CDR2 is SYDVKM. The CDR3 length is 14 residues. V gave up 5 bases and J gave up 4 bases, with 12 bases separating them. The CDR3: CASSLLTWNQPQHF. CDR3 in DNA: TGTGCCAGCAGTCTACTGACTTGGAATCAGCCCCAGCATTTT.

The chain joins TRBV13 to TRBJ2-2; the match to TRBD1 covers 8 bases. J was trimmed by 1 base and V by 5 bases; bases with no gene match: 3. This CDR3 region has 15 residues. Looked up from germline, CDR1 is PRHDT and CDR2 is FYEKMQ (reference sequence). This CDR3 reads CASSPGTGNTGELFF. CDR3 bases: TGTGCCAGCAGCCCCGGGACAGGGAACACCGGGGAGCTGTTTTTT.

The chain couples TRBV6-6 to TRBJ1-4; TRBD1 matches at 7 bases. Per the germline V gene, CDR1 is MNHNY and CDR2 is SVGAGI (reference sequence). V was pared by 2 bases and J by 10 bases, with 4 bases of the junction left unmatched. CDR3 size: 13 residues. The CDR3 sequence: CASSYTSGGKLFF. The CDR3, as DNA: TGTGCCAGCAGTTACACCTCAGGGGGAAAACTGTTTTTT.

J is TRBJ1-2 and V is TRBV6-1, with D tentatively TRBD1 (5 bases). The CDR3 length is 14 residues. Trimming shortened V by 5 bases and J by 3 bases, and 13 bases separated the two germline ends. Germline values: CDR1 MNHNS, CDR2 SASEGT. The CDR3 loop reads CASSPIRDHYGYTF. In DNA, the CDR3 is TGTGCCAGCAGTCCGATCAGGGATCACTATGGCTACACCTTC.

On this clone itself: One end of the junction is discordant with germline, which a read error may explain. The CDR3, as DNA: TGTGCCAGCAGCCTAGCTGGGGAGCGAGAGACCCAGTACTTC. It is translated as CASSLAGERETQYF. V and J are TRBV11-1 and TRBJ2-5, with D possibly TRBD2 on 5 matching bases. Germline V gene sequence: CDR1 SGHAT, CDR2 FQDESV (reference sequence). This CDR3 has 14 residues.

For this clone: This sequence is one base from a far larger clone and is likely a read error. Other DNA sequences of this sample code for an identical CDR3. The V and J genes are TRBV7-2 and TRBJ2-7, with 10 positions matching TRBD1. The V gene's germline CDR1 is SGHTA and CDR2 FQGNSA. The CDR3 runs to 17 residues. V dropped 5 bases and J dropped 3; count of bases not matched to a gene: 13. The chain's CDR3 is CASSQDLGTGVVYEQYF. The DNA of the CDR3 is TGTGCCAGCAGCCAAGATCTGGGGACAGGGGTAGTCTACGAGCAGTACTTC.

This clone has a single count. The genes are TRBV10-1 and TRBJ2-1; 10 nucleotides line up with TRBD2. V trimming: 0 bases; J trimming: 2 bases; junction bases outside the gene matches: 4. CDR3 length: 17 residues. Germline CDR1 WNHNN, CDR2 SYGVQD (reference sequence). CDR3 DNA sequence: TGCGCCAGCAGTGAGTCGAATCTAGCGGGGGCCTACAATGAGCAGTTCTTC. Protein sequence: CASSESNLAGAYNEQFF.

This clone occurred once. The V and J genes are TRBV29-1 and TRBJ1-3, with TRBD1 matching 7 bases. Germline V gene sequence: CDR1 SQVTM, CDR2 ANQGSEA. V lost 4 bases and J lost 7; bases outside the gene matches: 4. The length of the CDR3 is 12 residues. CDR3 coding DNA: TGCAGCGTTGTAGGGGGCGGCAACACCATATATTTT. It is translated as CSVVGGGNTIYF.

The V call is TRBV7-6, the J call TRBJ2-1, with D maybe TRBD2 (5 bases). The V end was cut by 2 bases, the J end by 10 bases, with 15 bases between. The germline V gene has CDR1 SGHVS and CDR2 FNYEAQ. CDR3 size: 14 residues. CDR3 sequence reads: CASSLYGRPGEQFF. DNA for the CDR3: TGTGCCAGCAGCTTATACGGCAGACCGGGGGAGCAGTTCTTC.

The chain couples TRBV6-1 to TRBJ2-3; 10 nucleotides line up with TRBD2. The CDR3 extends over 15 amino acids. V shed 2 bases, J shed 2 bases, and the junction held 1 base outside the gene matches. CDR1 and CDR2 from the germline V gene are MNHNS and SASEGT. The CDR3 coding sequence is TGTGCCAGCAGTGAACTAGCGGGGGACACAGATACGCAGTATTTT. As protein: CASSELAGDTDTQYF.

This clone was seen just once. A junction end diverges from the germline sequence, so it may reflect a read error. The chain employs TRBV4-1 and TRBJ1-2; 11 positions match TRBD1. The CDR3 is 16 amino acids. Per germline, CDR1 MGHRA and CDR2 YSYEKL. The CDR3 sequence is CASSQDGGTGGYGYTF. The CDR3 DNA is TGTGCCAGCAGCCAAGATGGGGGGACAGGGGGCTATGGCTACACCTTC.

The chain employs TRBV9 and TRBJ2-2; tentatively, D is TRBD1 (6 bases). The germline CDR1 and CDR2 sequences are SGDLS and YYNGEE. The CDR3 length is 14 residues. The V gene lost 3 bases and the J gene lost 5 bases, with 11 bases spanning the gap. CDR3 in amino acids: CASSAQGRTGELFF. CDR3 DNA: TGTGCCAGCAGCGCACAGGGTCGGACCGGGGAGCTGTTTTTT.

This chain connects TRBV29-1 to TRBJ1-1, with D uncertain. This CDR3 has 13 residues. V was pared by 3 bases and J by 0 bases, with 8 bases between. Germline-derived CDR1 and CDR2 are SQVTM and ANQGSEA. The CDR3 nucleotides are TGCAGCGTTGAGGCAGGTCTGAACACTGAAGCTTTCTTT. Translated, it gives CSVEAGLNTEAFF. The complete variable domain, with remaining parts taken from reference TRBV29-1 and TRBJ1-1, reads SAVISQKPSRDICQRGTSLTIQCQVDSQVTMMFWYRQQPGQSLTLIATANQGSEATYESGFVIDKFPISRPNLTFSTLTVSNMSPEDSSIYLCSVEAGLNTEAFFGQGTRLTVV.

The chain has TRBV7-6 and TRBJ1-6, with D perhaps matching TRBD1 (5 bases). V was trimmed by 6 bases and J by 10 bases, leaving 16 bases between them. The germline CDR1 and CDR2 sequences are SGHVS and FNYEAQ. The CDR3 has 14 amino acids. The CDR3 bases are TGTGCCAGCAGATCGGGCCTAGGGGTATCACCCCTCCACTTT. As protein: CASRSGLGVSPLHF.

The genes are TRBV6-1 and TRBJ2-2; TRBD1 aligns across 9 bases. The CDR3 is 15 amino acids. In germline, CDR1 is MNHNS, CDR2 SASEGT. V was pared by 5 bases and J by 3 bases, with 4 bases of the junction left unmatched. Here the CDR3 DNA reads TGTGCCAGCAGTCCCCGGACAGGGGACACCGGGGAGCTGTTTTTT. Its translation: CASSPRTGDTGELFF.

This chain uses TRBV19 with TRBJ1-1; unclear D gene. Germline CDR1 LNHDA, CDR2 SQIVND (reference sequence). Trimming took 6 bases from V and 3 from J, leaving 14 bases between them. The CDR3 consists of 14 residues. The CDR3 DNA reads TGTGCCAGTAGCAACCCCACCAGGTACACTGAAGCTTTCTTT. Protein product: CASSNPTRYTEAFF.

The gene calls are TRBV9 and TRBJ1-2; possibly TRBD1 for D (5 bases). Germline CDR1 SGDLS, CDR2 YYNGEE. The CDR3 contains 14 residues. Trimming cost V 0 bases and J 1 base, with 7 bases left between them. The CDR3 DNA follows: TGTGCCAGCAGCGTAGTCGACAGTAACTATGGCTACACCTTC. It codes for CASSVVDSNYGYTF.